A single T cell receptor beta chain is shown here with its context. Its antigen is undetermined. Germline CDR1 reads MNHEY; CDR2 reads SVGEGT. The junction had 4 bases not matched to a gene; V was cut back by 7 bases and J by 8 bases. The CDR3 extends over 12 amino acids. TCRdb recomputed calls from the 5' RACE reads with MiXCR, one row per CDR3 protein. The table has 500,000 to 650,000 distinct CDR3 sequences, roughly a sixth seen once; the top ten hold roughly a sixth. These data are taken from a study of T cells after yellow fever vaccination. The study, taken as a whole, reports: Reappearing after the booster were most of the clones from primary vaccination (roughly 95% CD4, 70% to 90% CD8).

The chain links TRBV6-2 or TRBV6-3 to TRBJ2-3; 9 bases match TRBD2. The sample consisted of PBMCs, taken roughly 5 days after the first yellow fever vaccination. This sequence originates from a man aged 18 to 30 who received the YFV17D yellow fever vaccine. CDR3 region: CASTSGVLTQYF. CDR3 DNA sequence: TGTGCCAGCACTAGCGGGGTGCTTACGCAGTATTTT.